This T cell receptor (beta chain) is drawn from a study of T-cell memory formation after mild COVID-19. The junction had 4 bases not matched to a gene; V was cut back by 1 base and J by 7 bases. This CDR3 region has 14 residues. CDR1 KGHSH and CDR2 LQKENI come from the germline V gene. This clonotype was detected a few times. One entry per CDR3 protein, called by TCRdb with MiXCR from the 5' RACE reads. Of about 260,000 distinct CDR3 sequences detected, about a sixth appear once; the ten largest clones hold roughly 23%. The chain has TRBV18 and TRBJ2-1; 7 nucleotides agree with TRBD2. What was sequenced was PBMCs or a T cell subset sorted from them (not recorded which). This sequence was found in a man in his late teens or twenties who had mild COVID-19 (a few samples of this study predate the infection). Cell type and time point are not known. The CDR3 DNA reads TGTGCCAGCTCACCACTGTCCGGGGGGAATGAGCAGTTCTTC. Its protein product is CASSPLSGGNEQFF.